These 7 T cell receptor beta chains originate from one sample sequenced in a study of blood T cells in healthy people across ages (dated by TCRdb to between 2015 and 2017). Receptor amplification or capture employed 5' RACE. The data were produced on an Illumina HiSeq 2500. A second PCR of about 7 to 12 cycles was performed with a sample-barcoded 5' primer and a J-beta primer mix. TCRdb took the public reads, trimmed them with fastp at Q25, ran MiXCR for clone calling and kept in-frame beta chains. Every distinct CDR3 protein forms one entry, paired with its most common genes and DNA. The sample contains 1.5 million to 2 million distinct CDR3 sequences, about 50% of them found a single time. The ten largest clones take up about 2.1% of the sample. The sequencing sample was made of blood. Every receptor here comes from a woman in her thirties or forties in good health.

V gene TRBV20-1 combines with J gene TRBJ1-4; D is unresolved. V lost 8 bases, J lost 7 bases, and 17 bases lay in between. The CDR3 spans 13 residues. The germline V gene encodes CDR1 DFQATT and CDR2 SNEGSKA (reference sequence). Here the CDR3 reads CSSGTVLSEKLFF. The CDR3 region has the DNA TGCAGTTCTGGAACGGTACTTTCTGAAAAACTGTTTTTT.

This chain links TRBV27 with TRBJ2-7; 13 nucleotides line up with TRBD2. The J call may be incorrect, as the DNA end agrees better with TRBJ2-5. Germline V CDR1 and CDR2: MNHEY, SMNVEV (reference sequence). This CDR3 spans 18 amino acids. CDR3 DNA: TGTGCCAGCAGAATTACTAGCGGGGGGGTTCGTATGTTCGAGACCCAGTACTTC. The encoded protein is CASRITSGGVRMFETQYF.

V and J are TRBV20-1 and TRBJ2-3; 8 bases align to TRBD2. CDR3 length equals 15 residues. V was pared by 3 bases and J by 3 bases, with 8 bases of the junction left unmatched. Germline V gives CDR1 DFQATT, CDR2 SNEGSKA (reference sequence). The CDR3 bases are TGCAGTGCTAGTGCACGGGGGGGCGGGACAGATACGCAGTATTTT. This gives the protein CSASARGGGTDTQYF.

V usage is TRBV5-8 and J usage is TRBJ2-5; 8 positions agree with TRBD1. Matching the DNA end better, TRBJ2-7 makes the J call doubtful. This CDR3 has 16 residues. Germline-derived CDR1 and CDR2 are SGHTS and YDEGEE. The CDR3 DNA reads as TGTGCCAGCAGCTTGGGACAGGGGTACAATACCTACGAGCAGTACTTC. Translated: CASSLGQGYNTYEQYF.

This clonotype was observed a few times. The V gene is TRBV6-2 or TRBV6-3, the J gene TRBJ2-4; D is possibly TRBD2 (5 bases). The CDR3 covers 15 residues. Germline V gives CDR1 MNHEY, CDR2 SVGEGT. V gave up 2 bases and J gave up 7 bases, with 15 bases separating them. CDR3 sequence: CASSYSILGGNIQYF. The CDR3 DNA follows: TGTGCCAGCAGTTACAGTATCTTGGGCGGGAACATTCAGTACTTC.

This clonotype was detected once. V gene TRBV12-3 or TRBV12-4 combines with J gene TRBJ1-4; D gene ambiguous. The CDR3 contains 15 residues. Trimming removed 3 bases from V and 6 bases from J, with 14 bases in between. The CDR3 coding sequence is TGTGCCAGCAGTTTCAATGCTCAGCGGTATGAAAAACTGTTTTTT. It translates to CASSFNAQRYEKLFF.

CDR3 DNA sequence: TGCAGTGCTTCACGAGCCGGGACAAACTATGGCTACACCTTC. It is translated as CSASRAGTNYGYTF. The chain recombines TRBV20-1 with TRBJ1-2, with D tentatively TRBD1 (6 bases). The ends were cut back, 5 bases at V and 2 bases at J, with 15 bases in the middle. The V gene's germline CDR1 is DFQATT and CDR2 SNEGSKA (reference sequence). The length of the CDR3 is 14 residues.